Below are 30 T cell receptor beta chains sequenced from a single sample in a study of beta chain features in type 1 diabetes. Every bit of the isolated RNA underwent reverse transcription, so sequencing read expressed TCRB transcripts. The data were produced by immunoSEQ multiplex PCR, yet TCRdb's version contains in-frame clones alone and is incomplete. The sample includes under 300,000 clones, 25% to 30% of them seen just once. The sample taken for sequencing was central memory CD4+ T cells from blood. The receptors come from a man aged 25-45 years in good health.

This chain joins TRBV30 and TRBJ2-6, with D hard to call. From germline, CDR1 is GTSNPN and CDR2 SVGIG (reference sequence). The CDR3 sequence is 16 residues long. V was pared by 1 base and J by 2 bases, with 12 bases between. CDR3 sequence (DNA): TGTGCCTGGAGTGAGCTCAAAACTACTGGGGCCAACGTCCTGACTTTC. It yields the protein CAWSELKTTGANVLTF. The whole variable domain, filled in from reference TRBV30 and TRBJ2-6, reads SQTIHQWPATLVQPVGSPLSLECTVEGTSNPNLYWYRQAAGRGLQLLFYSVGIGQISSEVPQNLSASRPQDRQFILSSKKLLLSDSGFYLCAWSELKTTGANVLTFGAGSRLTVL.

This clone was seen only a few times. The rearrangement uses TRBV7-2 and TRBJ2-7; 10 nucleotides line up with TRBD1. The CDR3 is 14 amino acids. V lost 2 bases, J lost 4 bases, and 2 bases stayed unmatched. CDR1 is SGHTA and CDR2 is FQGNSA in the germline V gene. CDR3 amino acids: CASSLSGQGYEQYF. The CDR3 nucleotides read TGTGCCAGCAGCTTATCGGGACAGGGGTACGAGCAGTACTTC.

CDR3 coding DNA: TGTGCCACCAGCCGGCATGAGACCCAGTACTTC. Translated: CATSRHETQYF. The chain carries TRBV15 and TRBJ2-5; the D is unclear. V was shortened by 5 bases and J by 5 bases, with 6 bases between the two germline ends. The CDR3 is made up of 11 amino acids. Looked up from germline, CDR1 is LNHNV and CDR2 is YYDKDF (reference sequence).

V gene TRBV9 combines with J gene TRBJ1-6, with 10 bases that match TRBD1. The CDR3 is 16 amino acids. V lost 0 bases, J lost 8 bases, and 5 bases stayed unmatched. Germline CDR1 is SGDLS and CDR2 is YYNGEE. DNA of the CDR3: TGTGCCAGCAGCGTAGATCCCGGGACAGGGGATTCACCCCTCCACTTT. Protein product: CASSVDPGTGDSPLHF.

DNA of the CDR3: TGTGCCACTAGCGGGGGGCCAGGAGATACGCAGTATTTT. Amino acids: CATSGGPGDTQYF. The genes are TRBV30 and TRBJ2-3, with 12 bases lining up with TRBD2. With V trimmed by 8 bases and J by 5 bases, 5 bases remained unmatched. The CDR3 contains 13 residues. The germline V gene encodes CDR1 GTSNPN and CDR2 SVGIG (reference sequence).

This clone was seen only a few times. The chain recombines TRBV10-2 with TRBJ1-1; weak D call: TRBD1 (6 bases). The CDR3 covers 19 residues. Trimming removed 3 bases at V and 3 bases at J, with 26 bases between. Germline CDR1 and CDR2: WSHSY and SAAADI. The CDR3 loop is CASSDPRVWQGTGDTEAFF. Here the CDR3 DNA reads TGCGCCAGCAGTGACCCCAGGGTGTGGCAGGGGACGGGGGACACTGAAGCTTTCTTT.

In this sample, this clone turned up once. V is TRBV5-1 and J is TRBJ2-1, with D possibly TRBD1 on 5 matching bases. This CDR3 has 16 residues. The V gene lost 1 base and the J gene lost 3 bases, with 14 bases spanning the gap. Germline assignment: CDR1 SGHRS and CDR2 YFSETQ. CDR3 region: CASSLMGRLGYNEQFF. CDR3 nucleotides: TGCGCCAGCAGCTTGATGGGGCGGCTCGGCTACAATGAGCAGTTCTTC.

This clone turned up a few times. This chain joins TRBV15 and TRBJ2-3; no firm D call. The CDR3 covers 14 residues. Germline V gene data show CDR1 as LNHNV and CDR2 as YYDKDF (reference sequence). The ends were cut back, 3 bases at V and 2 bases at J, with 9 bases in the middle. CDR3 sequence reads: CATSRKDLTDTQYF. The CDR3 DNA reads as TGTGCCACCAGCAGGAAAGATCTCACAGATACGCAGTATTTT. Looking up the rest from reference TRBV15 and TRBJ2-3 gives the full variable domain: DAMVIQNPRYQVTQFGKPVTLSCSQTLNHNVMYWYQQKSSQAPKLLFHYYDKDFNNEADTPDNFQSRRPNTSFCFLDIRSPGLGDTAMYLCATSRKDLTDTQYFGPGTRLTVL.

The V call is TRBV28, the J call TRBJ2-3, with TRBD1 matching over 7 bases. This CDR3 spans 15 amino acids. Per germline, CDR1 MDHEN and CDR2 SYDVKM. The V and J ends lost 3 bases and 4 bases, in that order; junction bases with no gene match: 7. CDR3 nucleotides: TGTGCCAGCAGTTTCACAGGGGTCCTCCCAGATACGCAGTATTTT. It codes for CASSFTGVLPDTQYF.

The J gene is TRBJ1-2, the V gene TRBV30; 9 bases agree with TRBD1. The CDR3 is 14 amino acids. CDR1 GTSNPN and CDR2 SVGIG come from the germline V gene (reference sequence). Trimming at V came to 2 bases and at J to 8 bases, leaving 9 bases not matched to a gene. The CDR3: CAWSRGTGSRGYTF. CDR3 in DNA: TGTGCCTGGAGTCGCGGGACAGGGTCCAGGGGCTACACCTTC.

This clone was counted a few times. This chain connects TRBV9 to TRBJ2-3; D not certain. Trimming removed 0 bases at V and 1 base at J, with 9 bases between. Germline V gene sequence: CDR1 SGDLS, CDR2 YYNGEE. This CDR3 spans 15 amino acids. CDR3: CASSVGNGGTDTQYF. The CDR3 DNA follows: TGTGCCAGCAGCGTAGGCAACGGAGGCACAGATACGCAGTATTTT.

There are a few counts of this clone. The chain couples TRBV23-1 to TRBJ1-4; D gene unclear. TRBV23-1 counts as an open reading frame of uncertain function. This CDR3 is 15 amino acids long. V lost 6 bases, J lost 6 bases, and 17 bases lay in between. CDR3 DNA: TGCGCCAGCAGCCATACGATCGACACCTATGAAAAACTGTTTTTT. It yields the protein CASSHTIDTYEKLFF.

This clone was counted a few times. DNA for the CDR3: TGCGCCAGCAGCTTCCTAAGGGGACAGGGCACAGATACGCAGTATTTT. Protein sequence: CASSFLRGQGTDTQYF. The gene calls are TRBV5-1 and TRBJ2-3, with TRBD1 identical over 8 bases. In germline, CDR1 is SGHRS, CDR2 YFSETQ. J was trimmed by 1 base and V by 2 bases; bases with no gene match: 6. This CDR3 spans 16 amino acids. Full variable domain (outside the CDR3, taken from reference TRBV5-1 and TRBJ2-3): KAGVTQTPRYLIKTRGQQVTLSCSPISGHRSVSWYQQTPGQGLQFLFEYFSETQRNKGNFPGRFSGRQFSNSRSEMNVSTLELGDSALYLCASSFLRGQGTDTQYFGPGTRLTVL.

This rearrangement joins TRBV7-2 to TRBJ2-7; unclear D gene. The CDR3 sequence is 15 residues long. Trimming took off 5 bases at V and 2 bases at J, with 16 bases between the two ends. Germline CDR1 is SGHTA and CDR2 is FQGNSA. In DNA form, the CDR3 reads TGTGCCAGCAGCCCTCCTCGGGCTCCGACCTACGAGCAGTACTTC. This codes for CASSPPRAPTYEQYF. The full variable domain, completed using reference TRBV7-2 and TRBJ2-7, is GAGVSQSPSNKVTEKGKDVELRCDPISGHTALYWYRQSLGQGLEFLIYFQGNSAPDKSGLPSDRFSAERTGGSVSTLTIQRTQQEDSAVYLCASSPPRAPTYEQYFGPGTRLTVT.

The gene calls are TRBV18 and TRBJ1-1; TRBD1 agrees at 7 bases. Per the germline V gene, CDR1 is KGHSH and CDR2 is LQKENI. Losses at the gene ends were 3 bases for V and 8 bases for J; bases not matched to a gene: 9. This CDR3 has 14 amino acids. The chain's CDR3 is CASSPQGQPAEAFF. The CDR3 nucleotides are TGTGCCAGCTCACCCCAGGGACAGCCTGCGGAAGCTTTCTTT.

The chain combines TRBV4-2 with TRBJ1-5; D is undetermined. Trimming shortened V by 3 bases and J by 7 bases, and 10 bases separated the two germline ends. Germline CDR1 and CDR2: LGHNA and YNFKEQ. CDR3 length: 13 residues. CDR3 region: CASSQTLQQPQHF. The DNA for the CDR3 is TGTGCCAGCAGCCAGACCCTCCAACAGCCCCAGCATTTT.

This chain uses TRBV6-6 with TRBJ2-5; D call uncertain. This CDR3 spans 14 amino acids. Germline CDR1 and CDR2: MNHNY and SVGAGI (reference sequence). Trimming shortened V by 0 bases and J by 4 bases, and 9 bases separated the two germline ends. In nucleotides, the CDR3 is TGTGCCAGCAGTTACTCGGTCCCCGGAGAGACCCAGTACTTC. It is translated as CASSYSVPGETQYF.

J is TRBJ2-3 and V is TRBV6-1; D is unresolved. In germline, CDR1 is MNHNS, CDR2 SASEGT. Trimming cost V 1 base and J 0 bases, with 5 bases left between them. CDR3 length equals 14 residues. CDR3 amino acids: CASSEELSTDTQYF. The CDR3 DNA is TGTGCCAGCAGTGAAGAGCTGAGCACAGATACGCAGTATTTT.

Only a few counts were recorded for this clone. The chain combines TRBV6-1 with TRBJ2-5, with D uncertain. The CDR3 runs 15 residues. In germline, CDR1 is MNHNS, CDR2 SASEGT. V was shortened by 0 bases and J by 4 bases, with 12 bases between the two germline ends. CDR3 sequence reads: CASSEASGSRETQYF. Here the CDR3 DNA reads TGTGCCAGCAGTGAAGCATCAGGCTCCAGAGAGACCCAGTACTTC.

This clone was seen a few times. The CDR3 reads CASSPGTGQAYEQYF. For the CDR3, the DNA is TGTGCCAGCTCACCCGGGACAGGGCAAGCCTACGAGCAGTACTTC. The V gene is TRBV18, the J gene TRBJ2-7, with 9 bases that match TRBD1. With 3 bases clipped from V and 2 bases from J, the junction kept 5 bases outside the gene matches. The CDR3 is 15 amino acids. Germline values: CDR1 KGHSH, CDR2 LQKENI.

In DNA, the CDR3 is TGCAGCGTTGAAAGACTAGCGGGAGAGCAGTACTTC. It yields the protein CSVERLAGEQYF. This chain connects TRBV29-1 to TRBJ2-5; 12 bases map to TRBD2. The CDR3 extends over 12 amino acids. V lost 2 bases to trimming and J lost 11 bases; unmatched junction nucleotides: 3. CDR1 and CDR2 from the germline V gene are SQVTM and ANQGSEA.

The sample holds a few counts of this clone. CDR3 region: CASSDRGLTDTQYF. Here the CDR3 DNA reads TGTGCCAGCAGCGACAGGGGGCTAACAGATACGCAGTATTTT. J is TRBJ2-3 and V is TRBV7-2, with 10 bases identical to TRBD1. V lost 5 bases to trimming and J lost 3 bases; unmatched junction nucleotides: 2. Germline values: CDR1 SGHTA, CDR2 FQGNSA. This CDR3 is built from 14 residues.

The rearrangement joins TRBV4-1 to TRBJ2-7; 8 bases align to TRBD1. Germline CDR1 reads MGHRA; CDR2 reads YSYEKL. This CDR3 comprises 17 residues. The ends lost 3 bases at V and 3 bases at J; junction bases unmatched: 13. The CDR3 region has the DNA TGCGCCAGCAGCCAGCTTACAGGGGGACGAATGATCTACGAGCAGTACTTC. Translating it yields CASSQLTGGRMIYEQYF.

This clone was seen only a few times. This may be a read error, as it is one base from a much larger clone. The CDR3 DNA reads TGTGCCAGCAGTTTTTCCCGGGGCCAGGGGGCAGATACGCAGTATTTT. It encodes CASSFSRGQGADTQYF. The chain joins TRBV28 to TRBJ2-3; 7 bases line up with TRBD1. This CDR3 spans 16 amino acids. CDR1 is MDHEN, CDR2 SYDVKM, per germline. V lost 3 bases, J lost 4 bases, and 10 bases stayed unmatched.

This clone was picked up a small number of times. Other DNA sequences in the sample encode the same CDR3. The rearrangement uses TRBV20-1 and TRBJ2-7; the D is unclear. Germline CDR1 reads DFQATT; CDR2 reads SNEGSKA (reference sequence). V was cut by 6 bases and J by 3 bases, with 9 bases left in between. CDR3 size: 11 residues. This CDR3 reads CSAPTGYEQYF. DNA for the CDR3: TGCAGTGCGCCGACGGGCTACGAGCAGTACTTC.

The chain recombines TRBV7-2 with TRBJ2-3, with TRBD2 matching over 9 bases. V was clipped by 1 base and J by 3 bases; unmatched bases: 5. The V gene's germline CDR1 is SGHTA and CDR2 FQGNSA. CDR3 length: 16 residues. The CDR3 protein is CASSLGAGGPTDTQYF. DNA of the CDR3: TGTGCCAGCAGCTTAGGGGCGGGAGGGCCGACAGATACGCAGTATTTT.

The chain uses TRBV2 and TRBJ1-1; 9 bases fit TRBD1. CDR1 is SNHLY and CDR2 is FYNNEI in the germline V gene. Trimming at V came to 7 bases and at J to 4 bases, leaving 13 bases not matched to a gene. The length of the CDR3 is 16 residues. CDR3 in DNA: TGTGCCAGCAAGGACAGGGGTGGGGTCCGGATCACTGAAGCTTTCTTT. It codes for CASKDRGGVRITEAFF.

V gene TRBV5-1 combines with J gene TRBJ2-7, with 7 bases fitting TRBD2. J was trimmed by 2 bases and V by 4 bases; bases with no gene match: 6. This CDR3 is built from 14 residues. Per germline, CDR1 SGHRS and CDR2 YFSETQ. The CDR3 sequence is CASSREEWPYEQYF. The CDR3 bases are TGCGCCAGCAGCCGGGAGGAGTGGCCCTACGAGCAGTACTTC.

The CDR3 DNA sequence: TGTGCCTGGAGTGAAGAGACCCAGTACTTC. It yields the protein CAWSEETQYF. The chain links TRBV30 to TRBJ2-5, with D unresolved. Trimming cost V 1 base and J 3 bases, with 0 bases left between them. The CDR3 has 10 residues. The germline CDR1 and CDR2 sequences are GTSNPN and SVGIG (reference sequence). Full variable domain (missing parts from reference TRBV30 and TRBJ2-5): SQTIHQWPATLVQPVGSPLSLECTVEGTSNPNLYWYRQAAGRGLQLLFYSVGIGQISSEVPQNLSASRPQDRQFILSSKKLLLSDSGFYLCAWSEETQYFGPGTRLLVL.

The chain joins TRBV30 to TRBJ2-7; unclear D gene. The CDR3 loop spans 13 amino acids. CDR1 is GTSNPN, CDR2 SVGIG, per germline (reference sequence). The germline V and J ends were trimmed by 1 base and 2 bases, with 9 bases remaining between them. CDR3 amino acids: CAWSADAPYEQYF. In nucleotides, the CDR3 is TGTGCCTGGAGTGCTGACGCCCCCTACGAGCAGTACTTC.